A single sample is the source of the 16 T cell receptor beta chains below, sequenced in a study of T cells after yellow fever vaccination. TCRdb reprocessed the 5' RACE reads with MiXCR, giving one entry per CDR3 protein. The data hold under 550,000 distinct CDR3 sequences, with 20% to 25% observed a single time. The sequences come from PBMCs, collected approximately 22 days after the first yellow fever vaccination. These receptors were collected from a man aged 18-30 years who received the YFV17D yellow fever vaccine.

This clonotype was seen a few times. This chain uses TRBV7-3 with TRBJ2-3; unclear D gene. V lost 5 bases and J 5 bases, leaving 17 bases between the germline ends. In germline, CDR1 is SGHTA, CDR2 FQGTGA. CDR3 length: 15 amino acids. The CDR3 nucleotides are TGTGCCAGCAGCCCGACCGGCGCAGTGTTAGATACGCAGTATTTT. It encodes CASSPTGAVLDTQYF.

This clonotype was seen more than once but under ten times. The chain joins TRBV5-4 to TRBJ2-5; D might be TRBD1 (6 bases). The V gene lost 0 bases and the J gene lost 1 base, with 13 bases spanning the gap. Germline CDR1 is SGHNT and CDR2 is YYREEE (reference sequence). This CDR3 is built from 16 residues. Here the CDR3 reads CASSLATGSLQETQYF. The DNA for the CDR3 is TGTGCCAGCAGCTTGGCTACAGGGTCACTCCAAGAGACCCAGTACTTC.

This clonotype was observed a handful of times. The CDR3 DNA reads as TGTGCCAGCAGTTTATCCGCGGGGGGGCACTACGAGCAGTACGTC. Translated, it gives CASSLSAGGHYEQYV. The chain is built from TRBV12-3 or TRBV12-4 and TRBJ2-7, with TRBD2 matching over 9 bases. This CDR3 has 15 residues. J lost 3 bases, V lost 2 bases, and 5 bases had no gene match.

This clonotype was seen only a few times. In DNA form, the CDR3 reads TGCGCCAGCAGCCAAGGGCGGGCCCCTCGGAAACTGTTTTTT. It is translated as CASSQGRAPRKLFF. The chain is built from TRBV4-3 and TRBJ1-4; D remains ambiguous. Germline CDR1 LGHNA, CDR2 YSLEER. V gave up 1 base and J gave up 11 bases, with 14 bases separating them. This CDR3 has 14 residues.

The chain combines TRBV20-1 with TRBJ2-5, with 9 bases lining up with TRBD2. The CDR3 runs 14 residues. Per the germline V gene, CDR1 is DFQATT and CDR2 is SNEGSKA (reference sequence). J gave up 5 bases and V 5 bases, and 9 bases lay outside the gene matches. CDR3 DNA sequence: TGCAGTGCTCCCCGGGGGACTAGCCGTGAGACCCAGTACTTC. Protein: CSAPRGTSRETQYF.

This clonotype was detected a few times. This sequence joins TRBV6-2 or TRBV6-3 and TRBJ2-1; tentatively, D is TRBD1 (6 bases). Germline V gives CDR1 MNHEY, CDR2 SVGEGT. The CDR3 consists of 15 residues. Trimming removed 0 bases at V and 6 bases at J, with 12 bases between. The DNA for the CDR3 is TGTGCCAGCAGTTACTCTCCCTCACAGGGCAATGAGCAGTTCTTC. It is translated as CASSYSPSQGNEQFF.

The rearrangement uses TRBV6-1 and TRBJ1-5; D not resolved. The CDR3 length is 13 residues. Germline V gene lookup returns CDR1 MNHNS and CDR2 SASEGT. V lost 4 bases and J 7 bases, leaving 11 bases between the germline ends. The CDR3 nucleotides read TGTGCCAGCAGTGGCGGGGTTGGGCAGCCCCAGCATTTT. Translating it yields CASSGGVGQPQHF.

The rearrangement joins TRBV9 to TRBJ2-2; TRBD1 matches 7 bases. Losses at the gene ends were 5 bases for V and 3 bases for J; bases not matched to a gene: 7. CDR1 SGDLS and CDR2 YYNGEE come from the germline V gene. CDR3 size: 15 residues. The chain's CDR3 is CASSRQGPDTGELFF. The CDR3 DNA reads TGTGCCAGCAGTCGACAGGGACCCGACACCGGGGAGCTGTTTTTT.

The J gene is TRBJ1-6, the V gene TRBV28; no clear D. The CDR3 extends over 13 amino acids. V lost 7 bases and J 10 bases, leaving 14 bases between the germline ends. Germline V lookup: CDR1 MDHEN, CDR2 SYDVKM. The CDR3 spells CASTQPWNSPLHF. CDR3 bases: TGTGCCAGCACCCAACCCTGGAACTCACCCCTCCACTTT.

The gene calls are TRBV9 and TRBJ2-5; the D gene is possibly TRBD2 (6 bases). The CDR3 runs 15 residues. Trimming left V 0 bases short and J 5 bases short, with 14 bases between. Germline V lookup: CDR1 SGDLS, CDR2 YYNGEE. The CDR3 reads CASSVAGTEGETQYF. The CDR3 DNA sequence: TGTGCCAGCAGCGTAGCAGGGACTGAGGGGGAGACCCAGTACTTC. Full variable domain (outside the CDR3, taken from reference TRBV9 and TRBJ2-5): DSGVTQTPKHLITATGQRVTLRCSPRSGDLSVYWYQQSLDQGLQFLIQYYNGEERAKGNILERFSAQQFPDLHSELNLSSLELGDSALYFCASSVAGTEGETQYFGPGTRLLVL.

This clonotype was detected only a few times. At one end, the junction sequence differs from germline, possibly due to a read error. The chain combines TRBV29-1 with TRBJ2-1; 7 bases line up with TRBD2. This CDR3 region has 12 residues. Germline CDR1 SQVTM, CDR2 ANQGSEA. CDR3: CSAELAYNEQFF. The CDR3 DNA follows: TGCAGCGCTGAACTAGCGTACAATGAGCAGTTCTTC.

This sequence joins TRBV5-1 and TRBJ2-3; 12 bases align to TRBD1. In germline, CDR1 is SGHRS, CDR2 YFSETQ. The CDR3 totals 14 residues. V lost 7 bases, J lost 7 bases, and 7 bases stayed unmatched. CDR3 DNA: TGCGCCAGCGGGGACAGGGGGCAAATAAATACGCAGTATTTT. This translates into CASGDRGQINTQYF.

The chain uses TRBV11-3 and TRBJ2-3; 7 bases match TRBD1. The length of the CDR3 is 14 residues. Germline CDR1 is SGHNT and CDR2 is YENEEA. The V gene end was trimmed by 5 bases and the J gene end by 2 bases; junction bases not matched to a gene: 4. The chain's CDR3 is CASSPDRPTDTQYF. CDR3 coding DNA: TGTGCCAGCAGCCCGGACAGGCCCACAGATACGCAGTATTTT.

The sample holds a few counts of this clonotype. The chain is built from TRBV30 and TRBJ2-5; D uncertain. The CDR3 consists of 13 residues. CDR1 is GTSNPN and CDR2 is SVGIG in the germline V gene (reference sequence). Trimming left V 2 bases short and J 1 base short, with 8 bases between. This CDR3 reads CAWSFITQETQYF. The CDR3 coding sequence is TGTGCCTGGAGTTTCATAACCCAAGAGACCCAGTACTTC.

The chain carries TRBV5-1 and TRBJ2-1; 7 bases match TRBD2. Germline V gives CDR1 SGHRS, CDR2 YFSETQ. CDR3 length equals 15 residues. The trim removed 2 bases at V and 7 bases at J, leaving 9 bases unmatched. CDR3 protein: CASSFRTGGPNEQFF. CDR3 bases: TGCGCCAGCAGCTTTAGGACGGGGGGACCGAATGAGCAGTTCTTC. The full variable domain, its missing parts supplied by reference TRBV5-1 and TRBJ2-1, is KAGVTQTPRYLIKTRGQQVTLSCSPISGHRSVSWYQQTPGQGLQFLFEYFSETQRNKGNFPGRFSGRQFSNSRSEMNVSTLELGDSALYLCASSFRTGGPNEQFFGPGTRLTVL.

This clonotype occurred a few times. The V call is TRBV29-1, the J call TRBJ2-3; D is undetermined. Germline V gene sequence: CDR1 SQVTM, CDR2 ANQGSEA. The CDR3 covers 15 residues. In nucleotides, the CDR3 is TGCACCGCTGGTGCTCACGGCGAAAGCACAGATACGCAGTATTTT. Translation: CTAGAHGESTDTQYF.